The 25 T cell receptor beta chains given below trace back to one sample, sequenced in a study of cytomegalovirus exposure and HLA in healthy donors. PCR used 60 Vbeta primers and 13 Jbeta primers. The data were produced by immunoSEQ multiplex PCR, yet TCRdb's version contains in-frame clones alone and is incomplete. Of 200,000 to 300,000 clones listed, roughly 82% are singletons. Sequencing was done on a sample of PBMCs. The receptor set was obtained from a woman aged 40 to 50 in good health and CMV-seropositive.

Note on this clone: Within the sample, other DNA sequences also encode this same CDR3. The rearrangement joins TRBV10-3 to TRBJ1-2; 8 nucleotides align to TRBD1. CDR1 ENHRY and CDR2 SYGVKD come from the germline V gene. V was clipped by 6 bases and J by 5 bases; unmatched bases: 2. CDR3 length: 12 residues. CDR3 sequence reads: CAIRTGDYGYTF. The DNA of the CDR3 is TGTGCCATCAGGACAGGGGATTATGGCTACACCTTC.

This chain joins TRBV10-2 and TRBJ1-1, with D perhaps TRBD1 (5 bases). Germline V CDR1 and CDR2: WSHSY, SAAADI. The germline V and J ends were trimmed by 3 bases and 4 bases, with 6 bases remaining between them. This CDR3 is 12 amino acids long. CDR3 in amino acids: CASSEGVTEAFF. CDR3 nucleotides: TGCGCCAGCAGTGAAGGGGTCACTGAAGCTTTCTTT.

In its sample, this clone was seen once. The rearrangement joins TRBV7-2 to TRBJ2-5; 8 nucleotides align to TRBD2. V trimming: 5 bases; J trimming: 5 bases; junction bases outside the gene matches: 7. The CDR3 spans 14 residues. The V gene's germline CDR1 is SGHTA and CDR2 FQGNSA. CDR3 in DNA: TGTGCCAGCAGCCCGCCGGGACTAGGGGAGACCCAGTACTTC. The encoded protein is CASSPPGLGETQYF. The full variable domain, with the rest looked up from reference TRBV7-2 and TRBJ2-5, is GAGVSQSPSNKVTEKGKDVELRCDPISGHTALYWYRQSLGQGLEFLIYFQGNSAPDKSGLPSDRFSAERTGGSVSTLTIQRTQQEDSAVYLCASSPPGLGETQYFGPGTRLLVL.

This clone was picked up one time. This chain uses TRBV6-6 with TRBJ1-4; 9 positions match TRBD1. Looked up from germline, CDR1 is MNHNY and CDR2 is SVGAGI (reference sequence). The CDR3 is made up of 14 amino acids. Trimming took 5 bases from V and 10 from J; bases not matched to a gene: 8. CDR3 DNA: TGTGCCAGCAGTAACCGGGACAGGGAAAGAAAACTGTTTTTT. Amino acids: CASSNRDRERKLFF.

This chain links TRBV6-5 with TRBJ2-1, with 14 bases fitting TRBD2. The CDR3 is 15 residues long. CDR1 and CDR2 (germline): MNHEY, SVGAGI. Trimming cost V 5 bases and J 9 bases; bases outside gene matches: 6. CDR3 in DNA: TGTGCCAGCAGTCGGACTAGCGGGGGGAGGGGTGAGCAGTTCTTC. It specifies CASSRTSGGRGEQFF.

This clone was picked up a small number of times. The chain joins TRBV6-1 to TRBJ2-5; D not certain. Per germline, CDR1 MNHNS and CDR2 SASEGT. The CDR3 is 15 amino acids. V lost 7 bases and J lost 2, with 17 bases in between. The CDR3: CASTVTGQVQETQYF. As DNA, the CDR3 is TGTGCCAGCACGGTAACTGGGCAGGTACAAGAGACCCAGTACTTC.

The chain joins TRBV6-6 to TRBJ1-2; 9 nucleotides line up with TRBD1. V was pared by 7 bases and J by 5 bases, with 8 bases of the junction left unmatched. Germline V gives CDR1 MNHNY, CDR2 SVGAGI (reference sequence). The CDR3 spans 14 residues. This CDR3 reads CASTSGTGLYGYTF. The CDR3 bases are TGTGCCAGCACCTCCGGGACAGGGCTTTATGGCTACACCTTC.

CDR3: CASTLTTGTPLREQYF. In nucleotides, the CDR3 is TGTGCCAGCACCCTGACCACCGGGACACCACTGCGGGAGCAGTACTTC. The chain joins TRBV5-4 to TRBJ2-7; TRBD1 might be the D (6 bases). The CDR3 length is 16 residues. Trimming shortened V by 6 bases and J by 7 bases, and 26 bases separated the two germline ends. Germline CDR1 is SGHNT and CDR2 is YYREEE (reference sequence).

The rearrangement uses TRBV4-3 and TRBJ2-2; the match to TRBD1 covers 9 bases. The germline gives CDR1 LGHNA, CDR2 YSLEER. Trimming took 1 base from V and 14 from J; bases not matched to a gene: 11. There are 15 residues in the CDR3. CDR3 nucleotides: TGCGCCAGCAGCCAAGCCGGACAGGGGACTACACACCTGTTTTTT. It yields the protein CASSQAGQGTTHLFF.

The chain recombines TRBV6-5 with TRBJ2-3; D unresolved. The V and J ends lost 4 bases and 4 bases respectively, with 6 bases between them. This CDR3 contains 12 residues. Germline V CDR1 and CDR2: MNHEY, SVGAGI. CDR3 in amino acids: CASSSSADTQYF. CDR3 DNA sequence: TGTGCCAGCAGTTCCTCCGCAGATACGCAGTATTTT.

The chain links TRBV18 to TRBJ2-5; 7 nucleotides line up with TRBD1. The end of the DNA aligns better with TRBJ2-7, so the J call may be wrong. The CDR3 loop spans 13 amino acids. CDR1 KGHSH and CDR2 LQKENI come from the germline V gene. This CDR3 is CASSPGQTYEQYF. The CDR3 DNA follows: TGTGCCAGCTCGCCGGGACAGACTTACGAGCAGTACTTC.

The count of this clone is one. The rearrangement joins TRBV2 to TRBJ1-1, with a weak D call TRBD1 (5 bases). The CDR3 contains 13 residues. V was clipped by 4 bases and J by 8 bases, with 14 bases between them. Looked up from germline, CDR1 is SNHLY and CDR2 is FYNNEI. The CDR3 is CASSVQGSLEAFF. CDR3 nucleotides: TGTGCCAGCAGTGTCCAGGGATCATTGGAAGCTTTCTTT.

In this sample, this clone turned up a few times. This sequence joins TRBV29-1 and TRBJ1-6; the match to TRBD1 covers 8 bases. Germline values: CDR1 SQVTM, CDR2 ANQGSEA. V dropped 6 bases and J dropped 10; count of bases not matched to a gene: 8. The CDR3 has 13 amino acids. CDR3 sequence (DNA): TGCAGCGTCTCGACAGGGGTGAAATCACCCCTCCACTTT. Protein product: CSVSTGVKSPLHF.

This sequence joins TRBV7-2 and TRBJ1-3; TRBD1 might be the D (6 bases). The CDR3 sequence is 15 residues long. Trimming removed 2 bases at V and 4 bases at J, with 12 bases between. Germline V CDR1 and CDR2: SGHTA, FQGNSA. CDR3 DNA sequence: TGTGCCAGCAGCTTATCCAGGGGAACCGGAAACACCATATATTTT. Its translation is CASSLSRGTGNTIYF. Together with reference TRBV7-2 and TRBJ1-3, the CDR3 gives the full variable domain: GAGVSQSPSNKVTEKGKDVELRCDPISGHTALYWYRQSLGQGLEFLIYFQGNSAPDKSGLPSDRFSAERTGGSVSTLTIQRTQQEDSAVYLCASSLSRGTGNTIYFGEGSWLTVV.

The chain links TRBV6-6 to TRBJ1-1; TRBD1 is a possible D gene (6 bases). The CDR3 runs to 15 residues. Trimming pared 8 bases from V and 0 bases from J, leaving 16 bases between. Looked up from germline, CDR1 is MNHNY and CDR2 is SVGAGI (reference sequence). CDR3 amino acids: CASGRGRGMNTEAFF. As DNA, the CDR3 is TGTGCCAGCGGGCGGGGGCGAGGAATGAACACTGAAGCTTTCTTT.

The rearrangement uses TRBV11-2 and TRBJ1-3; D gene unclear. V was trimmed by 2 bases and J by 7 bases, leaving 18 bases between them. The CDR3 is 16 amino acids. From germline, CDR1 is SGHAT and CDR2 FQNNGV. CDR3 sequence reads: CASSLSPRPLGNTIYF. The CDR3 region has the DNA TGTGCCAGCAGCTTATCCCCTAGGCCGCTCGGTAACACCATATATTTT.

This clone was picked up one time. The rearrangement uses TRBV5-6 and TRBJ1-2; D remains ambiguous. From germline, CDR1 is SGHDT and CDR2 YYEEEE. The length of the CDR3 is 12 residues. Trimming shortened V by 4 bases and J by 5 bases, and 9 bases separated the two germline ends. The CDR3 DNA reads TGTGCCAGCAGCCCGGGAGCTTATGGCTACACCTTC. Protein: CASSPGAYGYTF.

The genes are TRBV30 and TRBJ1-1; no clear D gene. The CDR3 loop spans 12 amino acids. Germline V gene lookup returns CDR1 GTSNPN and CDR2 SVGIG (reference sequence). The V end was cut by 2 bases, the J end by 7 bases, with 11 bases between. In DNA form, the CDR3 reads TGTGCCTGGAGTTCGATAGTCAATGAAGCTTTCTTT. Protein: CAWSSIVNEAFF.

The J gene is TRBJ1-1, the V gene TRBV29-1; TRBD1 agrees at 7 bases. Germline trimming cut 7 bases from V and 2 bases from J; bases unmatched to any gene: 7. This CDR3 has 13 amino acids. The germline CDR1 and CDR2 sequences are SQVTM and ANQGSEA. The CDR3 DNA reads TGCAGCGGGGGTATAGGGGGCAACACTGAAGCTTTCTTT. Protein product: CSGGIGGNTEAFF.

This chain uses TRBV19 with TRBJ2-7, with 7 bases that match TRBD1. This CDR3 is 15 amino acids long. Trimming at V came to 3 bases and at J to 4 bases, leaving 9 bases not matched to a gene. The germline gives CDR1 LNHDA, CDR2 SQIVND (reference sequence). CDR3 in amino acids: CASSMGTGARYEQYF. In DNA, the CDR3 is TGTGCCAGTAGTATGGGCACAGGGGCGCGATACGAGCAGTACTTC.

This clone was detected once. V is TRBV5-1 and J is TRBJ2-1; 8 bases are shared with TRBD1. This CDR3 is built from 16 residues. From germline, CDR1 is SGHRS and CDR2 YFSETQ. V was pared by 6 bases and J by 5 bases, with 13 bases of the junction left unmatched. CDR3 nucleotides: TGCGCCAGCACCCAACACCGACAGGGGCCGAACAATGAGCAGTTCTTC. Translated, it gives CASTQHRQGPNNEQFF.

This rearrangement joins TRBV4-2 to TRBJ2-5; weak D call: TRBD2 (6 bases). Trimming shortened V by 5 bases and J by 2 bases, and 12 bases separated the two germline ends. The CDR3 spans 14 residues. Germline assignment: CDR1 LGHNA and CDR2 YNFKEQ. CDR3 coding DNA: TGTGCCAGCAGCTCGACGAGCGGGCAAGAGACCCAGTACTTC. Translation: CASSSTSGQETQYF.

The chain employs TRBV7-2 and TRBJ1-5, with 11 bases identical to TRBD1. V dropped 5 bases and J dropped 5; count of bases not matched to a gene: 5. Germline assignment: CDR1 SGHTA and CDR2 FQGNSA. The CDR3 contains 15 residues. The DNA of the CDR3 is TGTGCCAGCAGCGCCGGACAGGGGGCTGATCAGCCCCAGCATTTT. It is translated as CASSAGQGADQPQHF.

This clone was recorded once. CDR3 DNA: TGTGCCAGCAGTTACTCCGGGACAGAACTGAACACTGAAGCTTTCTTT. Translated: CASSYSGTELNTEAFF. The chain links TRBV6-5 to TRBJ1-1, with 7 bases identical to TRBD1. Germline CDR1 and CDR2: MNHEY and SVGAGI. CDR3 length: 16 residues. V shed 0 bases, J shed 0 bases, and the junction held 4 bases outside the gene matches.

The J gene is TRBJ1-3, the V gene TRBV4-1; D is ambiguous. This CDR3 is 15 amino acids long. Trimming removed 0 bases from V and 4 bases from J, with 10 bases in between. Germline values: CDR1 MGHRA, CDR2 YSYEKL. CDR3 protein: CASSQDETAGNTIYF. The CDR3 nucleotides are TGCGCCAGCAGCCAAGATGAAACAGCAGGAAACACCATATATTTT.